This is a list of T cell receptor beta chains from one sample in a study of PD-1 blockade in classical Hodgkin lymphoma. TCRdb's table, derived via immunoSEQ multiplex PCR, lists solely in-frame clones and lacks some. The sample lists more than 40,000 clones, roughly two thirds occurring once. The specimen comprised peripheral blood mononuclear cells (PBMCs), sampled before the fourth cycle of nivolumab. Receptor source: a human donor with classical Hodgkin lymphoma. The CDR3 runs from the conserved cysteine through the conserved F or W. The D gene is left open where the match is weak. Some rows have no size entry. The others give once, few or many, or a class for an expanded clone.

v_gene	d_gene	abundance	j_gene	CDR3nt	CDR3aa
TRBV19	TRBD1	NA	TRBJ1-6	TGTGCCAGTAGACCCCAGGGGGCGGCGGCGCTACCGGTAAATTCACCCCTCCACTTT	CASRPQGAAALPVNSPLHF
TRBV10-3	TRBD1	NA	TRBJ1-1	TGTGCCATCAGTGAGTCGAGTTCTGGGACAGGGGGTACTGAAGCTTTCTTT	CAISESSSGTGGTEAFF
TRBV19	NA	medium-sized	TRBJ2-1	TGTGCCAGTAGTATGGAGAAGAGCTCCTACAATGAGCAGTTCTTC	CASSMEKSSYNEQFF
TRBV6-1	NA	NA	TRBJ2-5	TGTGCCAGCAGTGAACTAGCTGGGGGGGAGACCCAGTACTTC	CASSELAGGETQYF
TRBV6-1	NA	NA	TRBJ1-5	TGTGCCAGCAGTGAAAGAGGGTATAGCAATCAGCCCCAGCATTTT	CASSERGYSNQPQHF
TRBV6-1	NA	few	TRBJ2-2	TGTGCCAGCAGTGAATCGGCCGGGGGGCTTTCCGGGGAGCTGTTTTTT	CASSESAGGLSGELFF
TRBV7-2	NA	NA	TRBJ2-7	TGTGCCAGCAGCCCATCGTCAACCTACGAGCAGTACTTC	CASSPSSTYEQYF
TRBV5-8	TRBD1	NA	TRBJ2-1	TGTGCCAGCAGCTTTACAGGACAGGGCTACAATGAGCAGTTCTTC	CASSFTGQGYNEQFF
TRBV5-1	NA	NA	TRBJ2-6	TGCGCCAGCAGCTTGGGGGGGCCTGGGGCCAACGTCCTGACTTTC	CASSLGGPGANVLTF
TRBV6-1	TRBD1	NA	TRBJ2-5	TGTGCCAGCAGAAAACTTGACAGGGACGAGACCCAGTACTTC	CASRKLDRDETQYF
TRBV21-1	NA	once	TRBJ1-6	TGTGCCAGCACCTCCGGGACACGGAATTTATATAATTCACCCCTCCACTTT	CASTSGTRNLYNSPLHF
TRBV27	TRBD1	NA	TRBJ2-7	TGTGCCAGCAGTTTAAGGTCGCACAGGGGGGAATACGAGCAGTACTTC	CASSLRSHRGEYEQYF
TRBV2	NA	NA	TRBJ2-7	TGTGCCAGCAGAAATGGACAGTTGAGAGTCCACGAGCAGTACTTC	CASRNGQLRVHEQYF
TRBV4-2	NA	NA	TRBJ2-5	TGTGCCAGCAGCCAAGACCAGGGAACGGACCAAGAGACCCAGTACTTC	CASSQDQGTDQETQYF
TRBV25-1	NA	NA	TRBJ2-7	TGTGCCAGCAGTGAATATGGGCCGCGGCAGACCTACGAGCAGTACTTC	CASSEYGPRQTYEQYF
TRBV5-4	TRBD2	NA	TRBJ2-7	TGTGCCAGCAGCTTAGATTTAGCGGGGGGTGTCTACGAGCAGTACTTC	CASSLDLAGGVYEQYF
TRBV14	NA	NA	TRBJ2-1	TGTGCCAGCAGCCAAGGAGGGTTGAGGGGCTGGCATGAGCAGTTCTTC	CASSQGGLRGWHEQFF
TRBV5-1	TRBD2	few	TRBJ2-7	TGCGCCAGTACGGGGGGAACAAACAACCACTACGAGCAGTACTTC	CASTGGTNNHYEQYF
TRBV27	NA	NA	TRBJ2-2	TGTGCCAGCAGCGAGTCGACCGGGGAGCTGTTTTTT	CASSESTGELFF
TRBV7-2	TRBD2	NA	TRBJ2-3	TGTGCCAGCAGCGTACTTAGCGGGGGGCATGCAGATACGCAGTATTTT	CASSVLSGGHADTQYF
TRBV12-5	NA	many	TRBJ1-2	TGTGCTAGTGCCCTCACTAACTATGGCTACACCTTC	CASALTNYGYTF
TRBV6-6	NA	NA	TRBJ1-2	TGTGCCAGCAGTTACTCAACGCAGGATGGCTACACCTTC	CASSYSTQDGYTF
TRBV15	TRBD2	NA	TRBJ2-3	TGTGCCACCAGCAGAGGGCGGGGGGCCGACACAGATACGCAGTATTTT	CATSRGRGADTDTQYF
TRBV7-9	NA	NA	TRBJ2-2	TGTGCCAGCAGCCCCCGCGGGACGGGGGAGAACACCGGGGAGCTGTTTTTT	CASSPRGTGENTGELFF
TRBV28	NA	NA	TRBJ1-2	TGTGCCAGCAGTCAAGAAAGGAACCCTAACTATGGCTACACCTTC	CASSQERNPNYGYTF
TRBV19	NA	many	TRBJ2-7	TGTGCCAGTAGTTTGGCGGCACCCTACGAGCAGTACTTC	CASSLAAPYEQYF
TRBV30	NA	NA	TRBJ2-7	TGTGCCTGGAGTGTAATGGGGGGAAACTACGAGCAGTACTTC	CAWSVMGGNYEQYF
TRBV5-1	TRBD2	NA	TRBJ2-7	TGCGCCAGCAGTTCCCCCCGCTACGGGGGGGCTGGCTACGAGCAGTACTTC	CASSSPRYGGAGYEQYF
TRBV19	NA	NA	TRBJ2-2	TGTGCCAGCAGACAGTTCACCGGGGAGCTGTTTTTT	CASRQFTGELFF
TRBV11-2	NA	once	TRBJ1-1	TGTGCCAGCAGCTTGGGCAGTAGGGTTGGCACTGAAGCTTTCTTT	CASSLGSRVGTEAFF
TRBV7-2	NA	NA	TRBJ2-5	TGTGCCAGCAGCCGAGGGTACCAAGAGACCCAGTACTTC	CASSRGYQETQYF
TRBV29-1	NA	once	TRBJ2-4	TGCAGCGTAAACTTAGGGGGAAACATTCAGTACTTC	CSVNLGGNIQYF
TRBV19	NA	NA	TRBJ2-1	TGTGCCAGTAGTCTAGATCCCGGGCCCTTAGAATCTATGCGGTTCTTC	CASSLDPGPLESMRFF
TRBV5-5	TRBD1	NA	TRBJ1-5	TGTGCCAGCAGCTGGGGGACAGGGCTTAGCAATCAGCCCCAGCATTTT	CASSWGTGLSNQPQHF
TRBV19	NA	NA	TRBJ1-5	TGTGCCAGTAGATTGCGGACAGATAGCAATCAGCCCCAGCATTTT	CASRLRTDSNQPQHF
TRBV7-6	NA	NA	TRBJ1-2	TGTGCCAGCAGCTCTAGGGGGTTTGATGGCTACACCTTC	CASSSRGFDGYTF
TRBV19	TRBD2	NA	TRBJ2-2	TGTGCCAGTAGTATTTCTGGGAGGGGCGGGGAGCTGTTTTTT	CASSISGRGGELFF
TRBV7-9	TRBD1	NA	TRBJ1-4	TGTGCCAGCAGCCTCCCAGGGGGAGGCGGTGAAAAACTGTTTTTT	CASSLPGGGGEKLFF
TRBV29-1	NA	NA	TRBJ1-1	TGCAGCGTTGTTCGGAACACTGAAGCTTTCTTT	CSVVRNTEAFF
TRBV4-1	TRBD2	NA	TRBJ2-3	TGCGCCAGCAGCTCCCCCGGGACTAGCTGGGCAGATACGCAGTATTTT	CASSSPGTSWADTQYF
TRBV19	NA	NA	TRBJ1-1	TGTGCCAGTATCAGTATCGGGGATTTGACGAACACTGAAGCTTTCTTT	CASISIGDLTNTEAFF
TRBV5-4	NA	NA	TRBJ1-4	TGTGCCAGCAGCTACGACATGGGGGCTCCTAATGAAAAACTGTTTTTT	CASSYDMGAPNEKLFF
TRBV29-1	TRBD2	NA	TRBJ2-1	TGCAGCGTTGGGAGTCTAGCGGGGGGATATGAGCAGTTCTTC	CSVGSLAGGYEQFF
TRBV30	NA	NA	TRBJ2-3	TGTGCCTGTCAGGCCACACGGGACACAGATACGCAGTATTTT	CACQATRDTDTQYF
TRBV6-5	NA	NA	TRBJ1-2	TGTGCCAGCAGTATTATACAGGGTAGCTATGGCTACACCTTC	CASSIIQGSYGYTF
TRBV5-1	TRBD2	NA	TRBJ2-3	TGCGCCAGCAGCTTTGAGGCGGGGGGGCTATATACGCAGTATTTT	CASSFEAGGLYTQYF
TRBV19	TRBD1	few	TRBJ1-4	TGTGCCAGTAGTAACAGGGGCAAGGAAAAACTGTTTTTT	CASSNRGKEKLFF
TRBV7-9	NA	NA	TRBJ1-4	TGTGCCAGCAGTTCGTACAGAGGAACAACTAATGAAAAACTGTTTTTT	CASSSYRGTTNEKLFF
TRBV5-4	NA	NA	TRBJ2-4	TGTGCCAGCAAGGAGGGGGGAAAGGACATTCAGTACTTC	CASKEGGKDIQYF
TRBV2	NA	NA	TRBJ2-1	TGTGCCAGCAGTGAATGGGACTCCTCCTACAATGAGCAGTTCTTC	CASSEWDSSYNEQFF